The 30 T cell receptor beta chains listed next were all sequenced from one sample in a study of T cell responses to AZD1222 COVID-19 vaccine. The data were produced by immunoSEQ multiplex PCR, yet TCRdb's version contains in-frame clones alone and is incomplete. The sample carries 100,000 to 150,000 clones, around 92% recorded once. This specimen was peripheral blood, taken on day 0 of AZD1222 vaccination. The receptors were sampled from an adult in good health.

The rearrangement uses TRBV12-5 and TRBJ2-3; 7 bases agree with TRBD2. This CDR3 is built from 15 residues. Germline CDR1 LGHNT, CDR2 FRNRAP. V shed 4 bases and J 1 base; nucleotides not matched to a gene: 5. The CDR3 bases are TGTGCTAGTGGTTCCGGACTAGTTGGCACAGATACGCAGTATTTT. Translating gives CASGSGLVGTDTQYF.

The chain joins TRBV19 to TRBJ1-2; D ambiguous. V was clipped by 6 bases and J by 0 bases, with 14 bases between them. The length of the CDR3 is 15 residues. Germline V gene sequence: CDR1 LNHDA, CDR2 SQIVND (reference sequence). The CDR3 coding sequence is TGTGCCAGTAGGATCGGTGGAAGAGCTAACTATGGCTACACCTTC. It is translated as CASRIGGRANYGYTF.

CDR3 coding DNA: TGCAGTGCTAGTTCCGCGGGAGTGATCAAGGGTGAGACCCAGTACTTC. Its translation: CSASSAGVIKGETQYF. The chain uses TRBV20-1 and TRBJ2-5, with 7 bases lining up with TRBD2. With 3 bases clipped from V and 5 bases from J, the junction kept 15 bases outside the gene matches. Germline values: CDR1 DFQATT, CDR2 SNEGSKA (reference sequence). The CDR3 loop spans 16 amino acids.

This chain links TRBV5-1 with TRBJ1-1; D unclear. The germline CDR1 and CDR2 sequences are SGHRS and YFSETQ. The V end lost 5 bases, the J end lost 3 bases, and 11 bases lay between the germline ends. The CDR3 is 13 residues long. This CDR3 is CASRFLGDTEAFF. The CDR3 region has the DNA TGCGCCAGCAGGTTCCTTGGGGACACTGAAGCTTTCTTT.

V and J are TRBV29-1 and TRBJ1-1, with 7 positions matching TRBD1. There are 17 residues in the CDR3. Germline CDR1 reads SQVTM; CDR2 reads ANQGSEA. Trimming at V came to 1 base and at J to 0 bases, leaving 11 bases not matched to a gene. CDR3 sequence: CSVEVRQGSPMNTEAFF. As DNA, the CDR3 is TGCAGCGTTGAAGTCCGACAGGGAAGCCCCATGAACACTGAAGCTTTCTTT.

The V and J genes are TRBV12-3 or TRBV12-4 and TRBJ2-5, with 10 bases lining up with TRBD2. The CDR3 has 13 residues. V lost 6 bases to trimming and J lost 4 bases; unmatched junction nucleotides: 2. For the CDR3, the DNA is TGTGCCAGCAGCCGGACTAGCGGAGAGACCCAGTACTTC. Its protein product is CASSRTSGETQYF.

The J gene is TRBJ1-3, the V gene TRBV7-2; TRBD1 aligns across 7 bases. The CDR3 length is 15 residues. With 5 bases clipped from V and 0 bases from J, the junction kept 4 bases outside the gene matches. Germline V gives CDR1 SGHTA, CDR2 FQGNSA. The CDR3 sequence: CASSQQGLSGNTIYF. CDR3 nucleotide sequence: TGTGCCAGCAGCCAACAGGGGCTCTCTGGAAACACCATATATTTT.

This clone is a singleton in its sample. The rearrangement joins TRBV28 to TRBJ2-7, with D possibly being TRBD1 (5 bases). Germline CDR1 reads MDHEN; CDR2 reads SYDVKM. V lost 5 bases and J lost 2, with 10 bases in between. The length of the CDR3 is 13 residues. The CDR3 DNA reads TGTGCCAGCAGTGTCCTGGGGCCCTACGAGCAGTACTTC. This sequence encodes CASSVLGPYEQYF. Combining the CDR3 with reference TRBV28 and TRBJ2-7 gives the whole variable domain DVKVTQSSRYLVKRTGEKVFLECVQDMDHENMFWYRQDPGLGLRLIYFSYDVKMKEKGDIPEGYSVSREKKERFSLILESASTNQTSMYLCASSVLGPYEQYFGPGTRLTVT.

The chain combines TRBV14 with TRBJ2-7; 9 bases agree with TRBD2. Per germline, CDR1 SGHDN and CDR2 FVKESK. V dropped 5 bases and J dropped 3; count of bases not matched to a gene: 14. This CDR3 comprises 17 residues. The CDR3 DNA reads TGTGCCAGCAGCTTTCGGAGCCGGCGGGAGGGCCTCTACGAGCAGTACTTC. Its protein product is CASSFRSRREGLYEQYF.

V and J are TRBV19 and TRBJ2-1; TRBD2 agrees at 10 bases. The CDR3 totals 14 residues. Germline CDR1 reads LNHDA; CDR2 reads SQIVND (reference sequence). V trimming: 8 bases; J trimming: 6 bases; junction bases outside the gene matches: 7. The chain's CDR3 is CASAPGLASNEQFF. Here the CDR3 DNA reads TGTGCCAGTGCCCCGGGACTAGCGTCCAATGAGCAGTTCTTC.

The CDR3 DNA reads TGTGCCAGCTCACCCGACTCTGGAAACACCATATATTTT. It encodes CASSPDSGNTIYF. The chain links TRBV18 to TRBJ1-3; D remains unclear. The CDR3 is 13 amino acids. CDR1 KGHSH and CDR2 LQKENI come from the germline V gene. V was clipped by 3 bases and J by 0 bases, with 3 bases between them.

The V gene is TRBV7-8, the J gene TRBJ2-7; 7 bases match TRBD2. This CDR3 is 14 amino acids long. Trimming at V came to 4 bases and at J to 9 bases, leaving 12 bases not matched to a gene. CDR1 is SGHVS and CDR2 is FQNEAQ in the germline V gene. CDR3 sequence (DNA): TGTGCCAGCAGCTCGACGACTAGCCCCGGCCGGCAGTACTTC. Residues: CASSSTTSPGRQYF.

The J gene is TRBJ1-1, the V gene TRBV11-1, with 9 positions matching TRBD1. The CDR3 is 16 residues long. V lost 5 bases and J lost 6; bases outside the gene matches: 13. Germline V gene data show CDR1 as SGHAT and CDR2 as FQDESV (reference sequence). This chain's CDR3 is CASSRPGRQGVPEAFF. CDR3 DNA: TGTGCCAGCAGCCGACCCGGCCGACAGGGGGTCCCTGAAGCTTTCTTT.

The chain carries TRBV11-2 and TRBJ1-5; TRBD1 matches 9 bases. Germline V gene data show CDR1 as SGHAT and CDR2 as FQNNGV. V was clipped by 4 bases and J by 2 bases; unmatched bases: 15. The CDR3 consists of 19 residues. CDR3 sequence reads: CASSSGTGKGGYRNQPQHF. CDR3 coding DNA: TGTGCCAGCAGCTCCGGGACAGGGAAAGGGGGGTATCGCAATCAGCCCCAGCATTTT.

The chain carries TRBV7-6 and TRBJ1-6, with D maybe TRBD1 (6 bases). Trimming pared 7 bases from V and 9 bases from J, leaving 22 bases between. The CDR3 totals 16 residues. Germline V lookup: CDR1 SGHVS, CDR2 FNYEAQ. Here the CDR3 reads CASTLSGQMGGSPLHF. CDR3 nucleotide sequence: TGTGCCAGCACCCTATCTGGACAGATGGGTGGTTCACCCCTCCACTTT.

This rearrangement joins TRBV19 to TRBJ2-4; 11 nucleotides match TRBD2. This CDR3 has 21 amino acids. Germline loops: CDR1 LNHDA, CDR2 SQIVND (reference sequence). V was clipped by 5 bases and J by 0 bases; unmatched bases: 18. CDR3 residues: CASSPSRPGTSGPLAKNIQYF. The CDR3 DNA reads TGTGCCAGTAGTCCGAGCCGGCCCGGGACTAGCGGCCCCTTAGCCAAAAACATTCAGTACTTC.

The chain employs TRBV18 and TRBJ1-2, with D unclear. Germline values: CDR1 KGHSH, CDR2 LQKENI. This CDR3 region has 14 residues. V was pared by 3 bases and J by 8 bases, with 16 bases between. This CDR3 is CASSPPPDFGGYTF. The CDR3 region has the DNA TGTGCCAGCTCACCCCCACCCGATTTTGGGGGCTACACCTTC.

For the CDR3, the DNA is TGTGCCACCAGTGACCTCCCCCAGGGTCAGGGGAATGAGCAGTTCTTC. Protein product: CATSDLPQGQGNEQFF. The chain links TRBV24-1 to TRBJ2-1; a possible D gene is TRBD1 (6 bases). Germline CDR1 and CDR2: KGHDR and SFDVKD. Trimming removed 4 bases from V and 7 bases from J, with 19 bases in between. The CDR3 loop spans 16 amino acids.

The V call is TRBV27, the J call TRBJ2-1; D perhaps matches TRBD1 (6 bases). V gave up 3 bases and J gave up 7 bases, with 7 bases separating them. CDR3 length: 12 amino acids. Looked up from germline, CDR1 is MNHEY and CDR2 is SMNVEV (reference sequence). The CDR3 sequence is CASSFQGNEQFF. The CDR3 coding sequence is TGTGCCAGCAGTTTTCAGGGGAATGAGCAGTTCTTC.

V gene TRBV19 combines with J gene TRBJ2-7, with D possibly being TRBD1 or TRBD2 (5 bases each). The CDR3 sequence is 13 residues long. Germline values: CDR1 LNHDA, CDR2 SQIVND (reference sequence). Between the trimmed V and J ends, which lost 2 bases and 6 bases, there was a span of 11 bases. The CDR3 loop is CASSILPGSEQYF. The DNA for the CDR3 is TGTGCCAGTAGTATACTCCCAGGGAGCGAGCAGTACTTC.

J is TRBJ2-7 and V is TRBV4-3; possible D gene TRBD2, 6 bases. The CDR3 contains 14 residues. With 4 bases removed from V and 0 bases from J, the gap between germline ends came to 10 bases. Germline loops: CDR1 LGHNA, CDR2 YSLEER. Here the CDR3 reads CASSLGGSSYEQYF. CDR3 nucleotide sequence: TGCGCCAGCAGCCTCGGGGGTAGCTCCTACGAGCAGTACTTC.

The CDR3 nucleotides read TGTGCCAGCTCACCAGGGCTGGAAATCTACGAGCAGTACTTC. It translates to CASSPGLEIYEQYF. The genes are TRBV18 and TRBJ2-7; no clear D gene. The CDR3 sequence is 14 residues long. The germline CDR1 and CDR2 sequences are KGHSH and LQKENI. Trimming took 2 bases from V and 3 from J, leaving 11 bases between them.

The V call is TRBV7-2, the J call TRBJ1-1; 7 bases are a match to TRBD1. Looked up from germline, CDR1 is SGHTA and CDR2 is FQGNSA. V shed 6 bases, J shed 5 bases, and the junction held 9 bases outside the gene matches. The CDR3 is made up of 14 amino acids. The DNA of the CDR3 is TGTGCCAGCAGTTTACAGGGACAGAGGACTGAAGCTTTCTTT. It encodes CASSLQGQRTEAFF.

The J gene is TRBJ1-2, the V gene TRBV21-1; TRBD1, the D gene given by the table, was not confirmed from the DNA. TRBV21-1 is a documented pseudogene. The CDR3 contains 13 residues. The CDR3 DNA is TGTGCCAGCATAACCCAGGGGAACTATGGCTACACCTTC. This encodes CASITQGNYGYTF.

V gene TRBV6-2 or TRBV6-3 combines with J gene TRBJ2-7; possibly TRBD1 for D (5 bases). The V and J ends lost 5 bases and 4 bases respectively, with 9 bases between them. Germline V gene sequence: CDR1 MNHEY, CDR2 SVGEGT. The CDR3 extends over 12 amino acids. CDR3 sequence: CASSATGYEQYF. The CDR3, as DNA: TGTGCCAGCAGTGCTACAGGATACGAGCAGTACTTC.

The V and J genes are TRBV14 and TRBJ1-2; 7 bases are a match to TRBD1. CDR3 length equals 14 residues. From germline, CDR1 is SGHDN and CDR2 FVKESK. With 4 bases clipped from V and 7 bases from J, the junction kept 9 bases outside the gene matches. DNA for the CDR3: TGTGCCAGCAGCCCCAGTGTAGGGGGCACTGGCTACACCTTC. Translated: CASSPSVGGTGYTF.

This clone was recorded once. The chain uses TRBV18 and TRBJ1-1, with a tentative D call TRBD1 (5 bases). The germline V and J ends were trimmed by 4 bases and 4 bases, with 13 bases remaining between them. The CDR3 sequence is 14 residues long. Germline V gene data show CDR1 as KGHSH and CDR2 as LQKENI. This CDR3 is CASSQEQAFTEAFF. CDR3 bases: TGTGCCAGCTCACAAGAACAGGCGTTCACTGAAGCTTTCTTT.

The V gene is TRBV7-2, the J gene TRBJ1-3; 7 nucleotides match TRBD1. The germline V gene encodes CDR1 SGHTA and CDR2 FQGNSA. The trim removed 3 bases at V and 4 bases at J, leaving 3 bases unmatched. The CDR3 covers 14 residues. In DNA, the CDR3 is TGTGCCAGCAGCTTGGGGACAGCCGGAAACACCATATATTTT. This sequence encodes CASSLGTAGNTIYF.

The rearrangement joins TRBV5-1 to TRBJ2-1; 8 bases line up with TRBD1. The CDR3 sequence is 15 residues long. The germline gives CDR1 SGHRS, CDR2 YFSETQ. With 3 bases clipped from V and 2 bases from J, the junction kept 4 bases outside the gene matches. CDR3 in amino acids: CASSSRQGPYNEQFF. The CDR3 DNA reads as TGCGCCAGCAGCTCGAGACAGGGGCCCTACAATGAGCAGTTCTTC.

The rearrangement uses TRBV18 and TRBJ2-1; D is undetermined. The CDR3 loop spans 13 amino acids. The germline V and J ends were trimmed by 3 bases and 4 bases, with 7 bases remaining between them. Germline loops: CDR1 KGHSH, CDR2 LQKENI. The CDR3 region is CASSPDIYNEQFF. Here the CDR3 DNA reads TGTGCCAGCTCACCCGACATATACAATGAGCAGTTCTTC. The full variable domain, rest sourced from reference TRBV18 and TRBJ2-1, is NAGVMQNPRHLVRRRGQEARLRCSPMKGHSHVYWYRQLPEEGLKFMVYLQKENIIDESGMPKERFSAEFPKEGPSILRIQQVVRGDSAAYFCASSPDIYNEQFFGPGTRLTVL.